Each of the 18 T cell receptor beta chains below was sequenced from the same sample in a study of blood T cell repertoires in COVID-19. Measured with immunoSEQ multiplex PCR; TCRdb has only the in-frame clones, and not every one. The table lists a few hundred thousand clones, under 90% of them singletons. The sequencing input was peripheral blood. All receptors come from a woman older than 75 with active or convalescent COVID-19.

J is TRBJ2-1 and V is TRBV4-3; perhaps TRBD2 as D (6 bases). The germline V gene has CDR1 LGHNA and CDR2 YSLEER. Trimming cost V 1 base and J 0 bases, with 10 bases left between them. The CDR3 is 16 residues long. As DNA, the CDR3 is TGCGCCAGCAGCCAAGCCACGACTAGCTCCTACAATGAGCAGTTCTTC. As protein: CASSQATTSSYNEQFF.

The V and J genes are TRBV7-2 and TRBJ1-6; 7 bases are shared with TRBD1. V gave up 5 bases and J gave up 9 bases; unmatched junction bases: 13. The length of the CDR3 is 16 residues. The germline V gene encodes CDR1 SGHTA and CDR2 FQGNSA. CDR3 DNA: TGTGCCAGCAGCCCCCAGGGGGATCGGGGGAGTTCACCCCTCCACTTT. As protein: CASSPQGDRGSSPLHF.

This clone appeared a single time. The chain joins TRBV5-1 to TRBJ1-4; D is perhaps TRBD1 (6 bases). The germline gives CDR1 SGHRS, CDR2 YFSETQ. V lost 4 bases to trimming and J lost 6 bases, with 16 bases between them. The CDR3 has 15 amino acids. This CDR3 reads CASSGVDSAYEKLFF. CDR3 sequence (DNA): TGCGCCAGCAGCGGGGTGGACAGTGCCTATGAAAAACTGTTTTTT.

Comment on this clone: Other DNA sequences from this sample encode an identical CDR3 as well. V usage is TRBV7-2 and J usage is TRBJ1-5; 9 bases line up with TRBD1. CDR1 and CDR2 (germline): SGHTA, FQGNSA. This CDR3 is built from 15 residues. J was trimmed by 6 bases and V by 1 base; bases with no gene match: 4. The CDR3 protein is CASSLGDRGTQPQHF. CDR3 DNA: TGTGCCAGCAGCTTAGGCGACAGGGGGACTCAGCCCCAGCATTTT.

V usage is TRBV18 and J usage is TRBJ1-5; D perhaps matches TRBD1 (6 bases). CDR1 is KGHSH and CDR2 is LQKENI in the germline V gene. This CDR3 is built from 13 residues. V lost 6 bases and J lost 7, with 13 bases in between. The CDR3 DNA sequence: TGTGCCAGCTCGCAGACAGGCAGCCAGCCCCAGCATTTT. Translated, it gives CASSQTGSQPQHF.

This clone was counted only a few times. The chain employs TRBV4-2 and TRBJ1-3; the D is unclear. The germline V gene has CDR1 LGHNA and CDR2 YNFKEQ. The CDR3 has 17 residues. Trimming took 1 base from V and 0 from J, leaving 13 bases between them. CDR3 DNA sequence: TGTGCCAGCAGCCAAGTATGGGGAGTAAGCTCTGGAAACACCATATATTTT. As protein: CASSQVWGVSSGNTIYF.

The rearrangement joins TRBV5-1 to TRBJ2-7; 7 bases fit TRBD1. In germline, CDR1 is SGHRS, CDR2 YFSETQ. CDR3 length: 14 amino acids. The J segment lost 2 bases and the V segment lost 0 bases, leaving 2 bases of the junction unmatched. This CDR3 is CASSLVGQTYEQYF. The DNA of the CDR3 is TGCGCCAGCAGCTTGGTGGGACAGACCTACGAGCAGTACTTC.

This chain uses TRBV30 with TRBJ2-3; D is unresolved. The ends were cut back, 7 bases at V and 5 bases at J, with 16 bases in the middle. CDR1 and CDR2 (germline): GTSNPN, SVGIG (reference sequence). The CDR3 extends over 13 amino acids. The CDR3 bases are TGTGCCTCACTCCTCCGAGGAAAAGATACGCAGTATTTT. Protein product: CASLLRGKDTQYF. Full variable domain (outside the CDR3, taken from reference TRBV30 and TRBJ2-3): SQTIHQWPATLVQPVGSPLSLECTVEGTSNPNLYWYRQAAGRGLQLLFYSVGIGQISSEVPQNLSASRPQDRQFILSSKKLLLSDSGFYLCASLLRGKDTQYFGPGTRLTVL.

In nucleotides, the CDR3 is TGTGCCTGGAGGTTGGACAAGGGGAACACCATATATTTT. Its translation is CAWRLDKGNTIYF. The V and J genes are TRBV30 and TRBJ1-3; D perhaps matches TRBD1 (5 bases). This CDR3 contains 13 residues. The V gene lost 3 bases and the J gene lost 7 bases, with 13 bases spanning the gap. The germline V gene encodes CDR1 GTSNPN and CDR2 SVGIG (reference sequence). The full variable domain, in which reference TRBV30 and TRBJ1-3 provide the parts outside the CDR3, is SQTIHQWPATLVQPVGSPLSLECTVEGTSNPNLYWYRQAAGRGLQLLFYSVGIGQISSEVPQNLSASRPQDRQFILSSKKLLLSDSGFYLCAWRLDKGNTIYFGEGSWLTVV.

This chain joins TRBV5-4 and TRBJ2-4; D remains unclear. The germline V gene has CDR1 SGHNT and CDR2 YYREEE (reference sequence). Trimming cost V 4 bases and J 6 bases, with 11 bases left between them. The CDR3 has 13 amino acids. This CDR3 reads CASSLAGLNIQYF. CDR3 bases: TGTGCCAGCAGCCTTGCTGGCCTAAACATTCAGTACTTC.

This clone was recorded once. This rearrangement joins TRBV28 to TRBJ1-5; 7 nucleotides match TRBD1. Germline V gene sequence: CDR1 MDHEN, CDR2 SYDVKM. The ends lost 4 bases at V and 6 bases at J; junction bases unmatched: 12. There are 16 residues in the CDR3. CDR3 in amino acids: CASSSSDRAWGQPQHF. Here the CDR3 DNA reads TGTGCCAGCAGTTCCTCTGACAGGGCTTGGGGTCAGCCCCAGCATTTT. The variable domain in full, completed from reference TRBV28 and TRBJ1-5, reads DVKVTQSSRYLVKRTGEKVFLECVQDMDHENMFWYRQDPGLGLRLIYFSYDVKMKEKGDIPEGYSVSREKKERFSLILESASTNQTSMYLCASSSSDRAWGQPQHFGDGTRLSIL.

This clone was detected once. The gene calls are TRBV27 and TRBJ2-5, with D hard to call. The CDR3 is 14 residues long. Germline loops: CDR1 MNHEY, CDR2 SMNVEV (reference sequence). V was trimmed by 10 bases and J by 5 bases, leaving 20 bases between them. CDR3 sequence reads: CATRQTRSSETQYF. As DNA, the CDR3 is TGTGCCACCCGTCAGACGCGGAGTTCGGAGACCCAGTACTTC.

The chain links TRBV12-3 or TRBV12-4 to TRBJ2-3, with TRBD2 identical over 7 bases. With 5 bases clipped from V and 10 bases from J, the junction kept 6 bases outside the gene matches. The CDR3 contains 12 residues. CDR3: CASSADRGAQYF. The DNA for the CDR3 is TGTGCCAGCAGTGCAGACCGGGGGGCGCAGTATTTT.

In DNA form, the CDR3 reads TGTGCCAGCAGCTTAGGGCCGGGGCTAGCGGGGGGGCCCTTCACAGATACGCAGTATTTT. Translated: CASSLGPGLAGGPFTDTQYF. The chain is built from TRBV11-3 and TRBJ2-3; 12 positions match TRBD2. The trim removed 1 base at V and 2 bases at J, leaving 13 bases unmatched. CDR1 SGHNT and CDR2 YENEEA come from the germline V gene. This CDR3 comprises 20 residues. Supplemented by reference TRBV11-3 and TRBJ2-3, the full variable domain reads EAGVVQSPRYKIIEKKQPVAFWCNPISGHNTLYWYLQNLGQGPELLIRYENEEAVDDSQLPKDRFSAERLKGVDSTLKIQPAELGDSAVYLCASSLGPGLAGGPFTDTQYFGPGTRLTVL.

This clone has a single count. The chain carries TRBV15 and TRBJ2-4; 11 nucleotides match TRBD1. The CDR3 loop spans 14 amino acids. Germline loops: CDR1 LNHNV, CDR2 YYDKDF (reference sequence). Trimming took 3 bases from V and 9 from J; bases not matched to a gene: 4. The CDR3 region has the DNA TGTGCCACCAGCAGCCGGGACAGGGGGTCCATTCAGTACTTC. It encodes CATSSRDRGSIQYF.

The rearrangement uses TRBV7-9 and TRBJ2-3; TRBD1 might be the D (6 bases). Trimming took 5 bases from V and 0 from J, leaving 18 bases between them. Germline V gene data show CDR1 as SEHNR and CDR2 as FQNEAQ (reference sequence). There are 17 residues in the CDR3. The CDR3 nucleotides read TGTGCCAGCAGCCCTGGGATACAGGGAAAGAGCACAGATACGCAGTATTTT. As protein: CASSPGIQGKSTDTQYF.

The chain carries TRBV27 and TRBJ2-2; TRBD1 matches at 10 bases. This CDR3 spans 15 amino acids. The germline V gene encodes CDR1 MNHEY and CDR2 SMNVEV (reference sequence). V shed 5 bases, J shed 5 bases, and the junction held 5 bases outside the gene matches. CDR3 DNA: TGTGCCAGCAGTACCAGGACAGGGGGTACCGGGGAGCTGTTTTTT. This encodes CASSTRTGGTGELFF.

V gene TRBV6-2 or TRBV6-3 combines with J gene TRBJ1-5, with TRBD1 identical over 9 bases. The CDR3 is made up of 16 amino acids. Germline V lookup: CDR1 MNHEY, CDR2 SVGEGT. V lost 5 bases and J lost 0; bases outside the gene matches: 5. This chain's CDR3 is CASSQDRGYSNQPQHF. The CDR3 DNA reads as TGTGCCAGCAGTCAGGACAGGGGCTATAGCAATCAGCCCCAGCATTTT.